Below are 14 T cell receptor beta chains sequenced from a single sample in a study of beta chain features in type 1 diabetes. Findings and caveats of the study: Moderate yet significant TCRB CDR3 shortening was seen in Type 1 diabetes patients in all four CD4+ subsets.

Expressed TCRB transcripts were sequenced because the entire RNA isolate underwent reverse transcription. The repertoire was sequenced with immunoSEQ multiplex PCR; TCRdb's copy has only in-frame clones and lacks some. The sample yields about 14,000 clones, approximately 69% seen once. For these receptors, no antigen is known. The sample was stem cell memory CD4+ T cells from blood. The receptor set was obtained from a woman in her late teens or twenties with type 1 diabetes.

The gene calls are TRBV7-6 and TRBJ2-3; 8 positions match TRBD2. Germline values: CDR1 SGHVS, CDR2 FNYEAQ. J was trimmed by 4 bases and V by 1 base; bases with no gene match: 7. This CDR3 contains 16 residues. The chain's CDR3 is CASSLGAGVRADTQYF. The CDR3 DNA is TGTGCCAGCAGCTTAGGAGCGGGAGTAAGGGCAGATACGCAGTATTTT.

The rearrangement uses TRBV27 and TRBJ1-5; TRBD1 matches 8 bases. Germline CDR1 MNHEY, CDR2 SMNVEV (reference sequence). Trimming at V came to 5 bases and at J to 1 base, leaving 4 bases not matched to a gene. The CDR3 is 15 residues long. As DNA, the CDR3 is TGTGCCAGCAGTCCCCAGGGGGCAAGCAATCAGCCCCAGCATTTT. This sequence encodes CASSPQGASNQPQHF.

CDR3 sequence (DNA): TGTGCCAGCAGCTTAGTCGGGCAGCCCCAGCATTTT. Its translation is CASSLVGQPQHF. This chain uses TRBV7-2 with TRBJ1-5; no firm D call. The length of the CDR3 is 12 residues. Deletions cut 1 base from V and 7 bases from J, with 5 bases between. CDR1 and CDR2 (germline): SGHTA, FQGNSA. The variable domain in full, completed from reference TRBV7-2 and TRBJ1-5, reads GAGVSQSPSNKVTEKGKDVELRCDPISGHTALYWYRQSLGQGLEFLIYFQGNSAPDKSGLPSDRFSAERTGGSVSTLTIQRTQQEDSAVYLCASSLVGQPQHFGDGTRLSIL.

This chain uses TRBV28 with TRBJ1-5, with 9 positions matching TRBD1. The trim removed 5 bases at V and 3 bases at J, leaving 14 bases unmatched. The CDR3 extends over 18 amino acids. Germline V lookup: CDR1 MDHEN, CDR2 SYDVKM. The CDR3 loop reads CASSPEGPGQGFNQPQHF. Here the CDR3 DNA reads TGTGCCAGCAGTCCCGAAGGACCGGGACAGGGATTCAATCAGCCCCAGCATTTT.

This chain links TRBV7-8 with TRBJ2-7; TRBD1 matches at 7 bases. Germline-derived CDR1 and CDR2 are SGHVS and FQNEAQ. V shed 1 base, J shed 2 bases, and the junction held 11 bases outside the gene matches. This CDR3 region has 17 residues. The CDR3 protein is CASSLEGNQGVAYEQYF. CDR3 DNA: TGTGCCAGCAGCTTAGAAGGAAATCAGGGGGTTGCCTACGAGCAGTACTTC.

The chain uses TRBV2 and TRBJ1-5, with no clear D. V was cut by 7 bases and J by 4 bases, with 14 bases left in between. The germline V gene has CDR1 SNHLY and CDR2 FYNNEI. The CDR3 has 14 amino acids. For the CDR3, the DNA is TGTGCCAGCACCGGACTGGCAGAAAATCAGCCCCAGCATTTT. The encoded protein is CASTGLAENQPQHF. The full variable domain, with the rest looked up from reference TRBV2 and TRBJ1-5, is EPEVTQTPSHQVTQMGQEVILRCVPISNHLYFYWYRQILGQKVEFLVSFYNNEISEKSEIFDDQFSVERPDGSNFTLKIRSTKLEDSAMYFCASTGLAENQPQHFGDGTRLSIL.

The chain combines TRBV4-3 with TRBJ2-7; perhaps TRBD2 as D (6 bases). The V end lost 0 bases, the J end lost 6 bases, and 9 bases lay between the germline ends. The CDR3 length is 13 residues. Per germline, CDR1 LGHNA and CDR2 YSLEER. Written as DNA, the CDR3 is TGCGCCAGCAGCCAAGACTGGGGGGTCGAGCAGTACTTC. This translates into CASSQDWGVEQYF.

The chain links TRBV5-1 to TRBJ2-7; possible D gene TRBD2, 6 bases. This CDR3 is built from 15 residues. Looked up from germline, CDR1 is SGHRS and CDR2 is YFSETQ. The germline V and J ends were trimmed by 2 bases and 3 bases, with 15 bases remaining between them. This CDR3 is CASSLRLRDDYEQYF. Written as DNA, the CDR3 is TGCGCCAGCAGCTTAAGGTTGCGGGATGACTACGAGCAGTACTTC.

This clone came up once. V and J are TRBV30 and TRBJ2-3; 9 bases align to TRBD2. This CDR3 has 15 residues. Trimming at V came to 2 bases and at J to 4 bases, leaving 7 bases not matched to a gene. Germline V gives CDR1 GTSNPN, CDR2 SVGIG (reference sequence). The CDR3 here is CAWSRGLAPPDTQYF. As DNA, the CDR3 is TGTGCCTGGAGTAGGGGACTAGCCCCCCCAGATACGCAGTATTTT. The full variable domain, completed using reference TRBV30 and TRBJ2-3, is SQTIHQWPATLVQPVGSPLSLECTVEGTSNPNLYWYRQAAGRGLQLLFYSVGIGQISSEVPQNLSASRPQDRQFILSSKKLLLSDSGFYLCAWSRGLAPPDTQYFGPGTRLTVL.

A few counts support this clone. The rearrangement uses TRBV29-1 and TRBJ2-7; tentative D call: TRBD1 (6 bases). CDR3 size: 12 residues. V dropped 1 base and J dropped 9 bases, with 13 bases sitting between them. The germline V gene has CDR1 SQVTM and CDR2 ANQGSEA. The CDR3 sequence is CSVEGTVPGQYF. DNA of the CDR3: TGCAGCGTTGAAGGGACAGTCCCAGGGCAGTACTTC.

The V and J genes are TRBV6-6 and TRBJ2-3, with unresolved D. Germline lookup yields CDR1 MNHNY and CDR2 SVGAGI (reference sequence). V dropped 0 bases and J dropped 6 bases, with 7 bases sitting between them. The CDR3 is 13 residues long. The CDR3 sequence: CASSYSRWDTQYF. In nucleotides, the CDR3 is TGTGCCAGCAGTTACTCGCGATGGGATACGCAGTATTTT.

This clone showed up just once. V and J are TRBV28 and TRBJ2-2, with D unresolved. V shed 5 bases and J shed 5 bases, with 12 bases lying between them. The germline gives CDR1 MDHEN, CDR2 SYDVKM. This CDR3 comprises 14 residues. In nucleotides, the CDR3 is TGTGCCAGCAGTCCTCCGAAGCAAACCGGGGAGCTGTTTTTT. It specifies CASSPPKQTGELFF.

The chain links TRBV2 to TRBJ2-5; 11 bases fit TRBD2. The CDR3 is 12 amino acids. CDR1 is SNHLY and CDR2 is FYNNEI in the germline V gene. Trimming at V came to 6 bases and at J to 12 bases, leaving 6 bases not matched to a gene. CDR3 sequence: CASRGTSGAEYF. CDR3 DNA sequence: TGTGCCAGCAGGGGGACTAGCGGAGCCGAGTACTTC.

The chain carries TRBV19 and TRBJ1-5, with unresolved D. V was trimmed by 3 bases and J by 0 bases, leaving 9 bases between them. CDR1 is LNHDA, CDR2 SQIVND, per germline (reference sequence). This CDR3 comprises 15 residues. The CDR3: CASSIVDYSNQPQHF. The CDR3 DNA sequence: TGTGCCAGTAGTATCGTTGACTATAGCAATCAGCCCCAGCATTTT.